Listed below are T cell receptor beta chains from one sample, sequenced in a study of blood T cell repertoires in COVID-19. Data came from immunoSEQ multiplex PCR; TCRdb stores just in-frame clones and leaves some out. This table holds 100,000 or so clones, just over 85% found once. The sequenced material came from PBMCs or T cells enriched from blood (not recorded which). These receptors all stem from a woman in her forties or fifties who had recovered from COVID-19. Both conserved end residues are part of each CDR3. The D gene is left open where the match is weak. Not every row has a clone size; where given, it reads once, few, many or a size class.

d_call cdr3_length j_call clone_size v_call cdr3_aa cdr3_nt
- 13 TRBJ1-6 few TRBV6-4 CASSGTENSPLHF TGTGCCAGCAGTGGGACAGAGAATTCACCCCTCCACTTT
- 16 TRBJ1-1 few TRBV25-1 CASSESRPSMNTEAFF TGTGCCAGCAGTGAATCGAGGCCTTCAATGAACACTGAAGCTTTCTTT
TRBD1 17 TRBJ1-1 - TRBV28 CASSLGDSGGQGTEAFF TGTGCCAGCAGTTTGGGTGATAGTGGGGGACAGGGCACTGAAGCTTTCTTT
TRBD2 15 TRBJ2-5 - TRBV5-6 CASSLVGLAGETQYF TGTGCCAGCAGCTTGGTGGGACTAGCGGGGGAGACCCAGTACTTC
- 12 TRBJ1-5 - TRBV10-2 CASSVAGGPQHF TGCGCCAGCAGTGTGGCGGGTGGGCCCCAGCATTTT
- 17 TRBJ2-6 - TRBV5-1 CASSLAGTGDGANVLTF TGCGCCAGCAGCTTGGCCGGAACAGGCGATGGGGCCAACGTCCTGACTTTC
- 13 TRBJ1-2 - TRBV5-1 CASSLAGSYGYTF TGCGCCAGCAGCTTGGCCGGGAGCTATGGCTACACCTTC
- 13 TRBJ2-7 - TRBV30 CAWSVQGRDEQYF TGTGCCTGGAGTGTACAGGGCAGGGACGAGCAGTACTTC
TRBD1 14 TRBJ1-6 - TRBV6-5 CASSPGQYNSPLHF TGTGCCAGCAGTCCGGGACAGTATAATTCACCCCTCCACTTT
- 13 TRBJ2-3 - TRBV10-1 CASSEGARDTQYF TGCGCCAGCAGTGAGGGGGCCAGAGATACGCAGTATTTT
- 14 TRBJ2-3 - TRBV29-1 CSVVVRGYTDTQYF TGCAGCGTTGTGGTGCGGGGCTACACAGATACGCAGTATTTT
- 14 TRBJ2-1 many TRBV4-1 CASRDNGFPNEQFF TGCGCCAGCAGGGACAACGGATTCCCCAATGAGCAGTTCTTC
TRBD1 15 TRBJ1-2 - TRBV4-1 CASSQDGTGGYGYTF TGCGCCAGCAGCCAAGATGGGACAGGGGGCTATGGCTACACCTTC
TRBD2 16 TRBJ2-3 - TRBV5-4 CASSLGGLAGGDTQYF TGTGCCAGCAGCTTGGGGGGACTAGCGGGAGGGGATACGCAGTATTTT
TRBD2 19 TRBJ2-3 - TRBV7-9 CASSLAASGGAGLTDTQYF TGTGCCAGCAGCTTAGCCGCTAGCGGGGGCGCAGGACTCACAGATACGCAGTATTTT
TRBD1 14 TRBJ2-2 medium-sized TRBV6-4 CASSGTGDTGELFF TGTGCCAGCAGTGGGACAGGGGACACCGGGGAGCTGTTTTTT
- 15 TRBJ1-2 - TRBV3-1/TRBV3-2 CASSHSLRRSYGYTF TGTGCCAGCAGCCACTCCCTCCGGAGGTCCTATGGCTACACCTTC
TRBD1 18 TRBJ1-1 - TRBV7-9 CASSWGMRRGLENTEAFF TGTGCCAGCAGCTGGGGTATGAGAAGGGGGCTTGAGAACACTGAAGCTTTCTTT
TRBD2 16 TRBJ2-1 - TRBV27 CASSAGTGGPLNEQFF TGTGCCAGCAGTGCCGGCACGGGAGGGCCTCTCAATGAGCAGTTCTTC
TRBD2 16 TRBJ2-1 once TRBV9 CASSPRGSGDYNEQFF TGTGCCAGCAGCCCGAGGGGTAGCGGGGACTACAATGAGCAGTTCTTC
TRBD1 13 TRBJ1-2 - TRBV28 CASSRPDRQGYTF TGTGCCAGCAGTCGCCCGGACAGGCAAGGCTACACCTTC
- 16 TRBJ1-4 - TRBV11-2 CASSLVSLRLNEKLFF TGTGCCAGCAGCTTAGTTTCTCTACGACTGAATGAAAAACTGTTTTTT
TRBD1 16 TRBJ1-1 - TRBV7-9 CASSQQKTGGSTEAFF TGTGCCAGCAGCCAACAGAAGACAGGGGGGAGCACTGAAGCTTTCTTT
- 15 TRBJ2-3 once TRBV30 CAWSVLSLGADTQYF TGTGCCTGGAGTGTACTGAGTCTGGGCGCAGATACGCAGTATTTT
- 14 TRBJ1-2 - TRBV7-9 CASSFATETHGYTF TGTGCCAGCAGCTTCGCGACAGAGACTCATGGCTACACCTTC